Below are 29 T cell receptor beta chains sequenced from a single sample in a study of OX40 agonist ivuxolimab in advanced cancers. Repertoires were generated with immunoSEQ multiplex PCR, while TCRdb's copy carries only in-frame clones and drops some. The table includes about 35,000 clones, 80% to 85% detected once. The starting material was CD4+ or CD8+ T cells sorted from blood, obtained in a trial of the OX40 agonist ivuxolimab. These receptors were taken from an adult with an advanced solid tumor such as melanoma, head and neck, liver or kidney cancer.

The chain couples TRBV30 to TRBJ1-2, with unresolved D. Germline V gene lookup returns CDR1 GTSNPN and CDR2 SVGIG (reference sequence). Trimming took off 8 bases at V and 8 bases at J, with 21 bases between the two ends. CDR3 length equals 13 residues. CDR3 DNA: TGTGCCCGTGCTAGCGGTCCAGCAGGCGGCTACACCTTC. As protein: CARASGPAGGYTF.

The rearrangement uses TRBV7-9 and TRBJ2-1; 8 bases fit TRBD1. With 4 bases clipped from V and 7 bases from J, the junction kept 12 bases outside the gene matches. Germline CDR1 reads SEHNR; CDR2 reads FQNEAQ (reference sequence). The CDR3 sequence is 16 residues long. The CDR3 sequence: CASSSDRGTRLNEQFF. CDR3 DNA: TGTGCCAGCAGCTCAGACAGGGGAACTAGGTTGAATGAGCAGTTCTTC.

This chain joins TRBV7-9 and TRBJ2-1; 8 nucleotides align to TRBD2. The V gene's germline CDR1 is SEHNR and CDR2 FQNEAQ (reference sequence). The CDR3 has 16 amino acids. V was pared by 5 bases and J by 8 bases, with 14 bases of the junction left unmatched. In DNA, the CDR3 is TGTGCCAGCAGCCCTGGGACTAGGGCCCCGAGCGATGAGCAGTTCTTC. This gives the protein CASSPGTRAPSDEQFF.

The chain combines TRBV6-1 with TRBJ2-7; either TRBD1 or TRBD2 may supply D (6 bases each). Germline V gives CDR1 MNHNS, CDR2 SASEGT. Trimming shortened V by 4 bases and J by 5 bases, and 15 bases separated the two germline ends. The CDR3 is 14 amino acids. The CDR3 is CASSGGQGRNEQYF. In DNA form, the CDR3 reads TGTGCCAGCAGTGGGGGCCAGGGGAGGAACGAGCAGTACTTC.

This clone was observed a few times. For the CDR3, the DNA is TGCGCCAGCAGCCAAGGATTAGAGGCCACCCCACCGTTCTTC. Amino acids: CASSQGLEATPPFF. The V call is TRBV4-1, the J call TRBJ2-1; D unresolved. Germline CDR1 is MGHRA and CDR2 is YSYEKL. The CDR3 totals 14 residues. Trimming removed 1 base at V and 15 bases at J, with 19 bases between.

This rearrangement joins TRBV2 to TRBJ1-5; 7 bases fit TRBD1. This CDR3 has 15 residues. In germline, CDR1 is SNHLY, CDR2 FYNNEI. V was clipped by 6 bases and J by 0 bases; unmatched bases: 5. CDR3 protein: CASRSGTVSNQPQHF. DNA of the CDR3: TGTGCCAGCAGATCCGGGACAGTTAGCAATCAGCCCCAGCATTTT.

The chain recombines TRBV4-1 with TRBJ1-5, with D uncertain. The germline gives CDR1 MGHRA, CDR2 YSYEKL. This CDR3 is 16 amino acids long. The germline V and J ends were trimmed by 0 bases and 1 base, with 10 bases remaining between them. CDR3 sequence: CASSQDPPQSNQPQHF. CDR3 sequence (DNA): TGCGCCAGCAGCCAAGATCCCCCACAGAGCAATCAGCCCCAGCATTTT.

This chain uses TRBV4-1 with TRBJ2-5; 8 nucleotides line up with TRBD2. The J call is uncertain, as TRBJ2-7 better fits the DNA end. Per the germline V gene, CDR1 is MGHRA and CDR2 is YSYEKL. This CDR3 is 16 amino acids long. DNA for the CDR3: TGCGCCAGCAGCCAAGATGTGACTAGCGCCTTCTACGAGCAGTACTTC. It translates to CASSQDVTSAFYEQYF.

This chain connects TRBV7-2 to TRBJ2-1; 9 positions agree with TRBD2. The CDR3 is 16 amino acids. The J segment lost 4 bases and the V segment lost 1 base, leaving 5 bases of the junction unmatched. Germline V lookup: CDR1 SGHTA, CDR2 FQGNSA. The CDR3 here is CASSLGGLAPYNEQFF. The DNA of the CDR3 is TGTGCCAGCAGCTTAGGGGGACTAGCCCCTTACAATGAGCAGTTCTTC.

The chain employs TRBV7-6 and TRBJ2-7; the D gene is possibly TRBD2 (5 bases). Germline CDR1 reads SGHVS; CDR2 reads FNYEAQ. The V end lost 3 bases, the J end lost 5 bases, and 14 bases lay between the germline ends. The CDR3 length is 14 residues. In DNA form, the CDR3 reads TGTGCCAGCAGCTTGGGCTTTTCGGGGAACGAGCAGTACTTC. Residues: CASSLGFSGNEQYF.

The chain has TRBV27 and TRBJ1-2; D is uncertain. V lost 3 bases and J 7 bases, leaving 12 bases between the germline ends. Germline V CDR1 and CDR2: MNHEY, SMNVEV (reference sequence). This CDR3 comprises 13 residues. The CDR3 spells CASSFNPKGGYTF. The CDR3 nucleotides read TGTGCCAGCAGTTTTAATCCGAAAGGTGGCTACACCTTC.

The chain recombines TRBV30 with TRBJ2-1; D is possibly TRBD2 (5 bases). V lost 1 base, J lost 0 bases, and 16 bases lay in between. This CDR3 has 17 residues. Germline V gives CDR1 GTSNPN, CDR2 SVGIG (reference sequence). Here the CDR3 DNA reads TGTGCCTGGAGTGGGGAAGTCGGGGTTAGCTCCTACAATGAGCAGTTCTTC. Translating it yields CAWSGEVGVSSYNEQFF.

This chain uses TRBV30 with TRBJ2-5; D not resolved. V dropped 0 bases and J dropped 4 bases, with 3 bases sitting between them. The CDR3 has 11 residues. Germline CDR1 and CDR2: GTSNPN and SVGIG (reference sequence). This CDR3 is CAWSVRETQYF. CDR3 nucleotides: TGTGCCTGGAGTGTACGAGAGACCCAGTACTTC.

V is TRBV6-6 and J is TRBJ2-3, with 8 bases identical to TRBD2. Losses at the gene ends were 6 bases for V and 8 bases for J; bases not matched to a gene: 4. The germline gives CDR1 MNHNY, CDR2 SVGAGI (reference sequence). The length of the CDR3 is 12 residues. The CDR3 reads CASRPGRATQYF. CDR3 coding DNA: TGTGCCAGCAGACCCGGGAGGGCTACGCAGTATTTT.

DNA of the CDR3: TGTGCCAGCTCATCTCGGGACAGCGGGGAGCAGTACTTC. This codes for CASSSRDSGEQYF. This chain connects TRBV18 to TRBJ2-7, with TRBD1 as a possible D gene (7 bases). This CDR3 has 13 residues. Germline V gene data show CDR1 as KGHSH and CDR2 as LQKENI. V lost 5 bases and J 7 bases, leaving 15 bases between the germline ends.

The chain is built from TRBV5-6 and TRBJ1-5; 8 nucleotides match TRBD1. V lost 1 base to trimming and J lost 3 bases; unmatched junction nucleotides: 3. The CDR3 has 15 residues. Germline-derived CDR1 and CDR2 are SGHDT and YYEEEE. The CDR3 coding sequence is TGTGCCAGCAGCTTGAAACAGGGGGTCAATCAGCCCCAGCATTTT. As protein: CASSLKQGVNQPQHF.

The chain links TRBV5-6 to TRBJ2-2; maybe TRBD1 (5 bases). The ends were cut back, 4 bases at V and 0 bases at J, with 10 bases in the middle. From germline, CDR1 is SGHDT and CDR2 YYEEEE. CDR3 length: 15 residues. As DNA, the CDR3 is TGTGCCAGCAGCCGGGCAGGGCCGAACACCGGGGAGCTGTTTTTT. It is translated as CASSRAGPNTGELFF. The full variable domain, in which reference TRBV5-6 and TRBJ2-2 provide the parts outside the CDR3, is DAGVTQSPTHLIKTRGQQVTLRCSPKSGHDTVSWYQQALGQGPQFIFQYYEEEERQRGNFPDRFSGHQFPNYSSELNVNALLLGDSALYLCASSRAGPNTGELFFGEGSRLTVL.

This sequence joins TRBV5-1 and TRBJ1-2; D remains unclear. Trimming stripped 0 bases from V and 5 bases from J, with 11 bases between. The CDR3 spans 14 residues. CDR1 SGHRS and CDR2 YFSETQ come from the germline V gene. The CDR3 reads CASSLAGMRYGYTF. The CDR3 DNA reads TGCGCCAGCAGCTTGGCGGGTATGCGTTATGGCTACACCTTC.

The V gene is TRBV19, the J gene TRBJ2-3; D might be TRBD1 or TRBD2, each matching 6 bases. The CDR3 loop spans 16 amino acids. The germline V and J ends were trimmed by 3 bases and 4 bases, with 17 bases remaining between them. CDR1 is LNHDA and CDR2 is SQIVND in the germline V gene (reference sequence). The CDR3 spells CASSIALGGASDTQYF. The CDR3 DNA reads TGTGCCAGTAGTATCGCCTTGGGGGGCGCGTCAGATACGCAGTATTTT.

The chain employs TRBV5-1 and TRBJ1-6; 12 positions match TRBD1. V dropped 0 bases and J dropped 10; count of bases not matched to a gene: 5. This CDR3 has 16 amino acids. Germline CDR1 reads SGHRS; CDR2 reads YFSETQ. CDR3 DNA sequence: TGCGCCAGCAGCTTGGTCACCGGGACAGGGGGCTCACCCCTCCACTTT. Protein sequence: CASSLVTGTGGSPLHF.

As concerns this clone: The sample has other DNA sequences that encode this CDR3 too. The rearrangement links TRBV15 to TRBJ2-4, with 9 positions matching TRBD1. This CDR3 contains 16 residues. Germline trimming cut 1 base from V and 0 bases from J; bases unmatched to any gene: 1. Germline CDR1 LNHNV, CDR2 YYDKDF (reference sequence). CDR3 nucleotide sequence: TGTGCCACCAGCAGAGGGACAGGGGTAGCCAAAAACATTCAGTACTTC. This encodes CATSRGTGVAKNIQYF.

V is TRBV5-4 and J is TRBJ2-5; possibly TRBD1 for D (6 bases). The ends were cut back, 4 bases at V and 1 base at J, with 11 bases in the middle. The CDR3 spans 14 residues. The germline V gene encodes CDR1 SGHNT and CDR2 YYREEE (reference sequence). The CDR3 DNA sequence: TGTGCCAGCAGCCGTCGACAGGCCCAAGAGACCCAGTACTTC. This sequence encodes CASSRRQAQETQYF. Looking up the rest from reference TRBV5-4 and TRBJ2-5 gives the full variable domain: ETGVTQSPTHLIKTRGQQVTLRCSSQSGHNTVSWYQQALGQGPQFIFQYYREEENGRGNFPPRFSGLQFPNYSSELNVNALELDDSALYLCASSRRQAQETQYFGPGTRLLVL.

The rearrangement uses TRBV19 and TRBJ2-5; 9 bases agree with TRBD1. From germline, CDR1 is LNHDA and CDR2 SQIVND (reference sequence). V dropped 3 bases and J dropped 1; count of bases not matched to a gene: 3. CDR3 length: 15 amino acids. The CDR3 sequence is CASSIGGQGQETQYF. CDR3 nucleotide sequence: TGTGCCAGTAGTATCGGGGGACAGGGCCAAGAGACCCAGTACTTC.

In this sample, this clone turned up once. The chain combines TRBV5-1 with TRBJ2-3, with D unresolved. Germline CDR1 is SGHRS and CDR2 is YFSETQ. This CDR3 spans 15 amino acids. V lost 0 bases, J lost 4 bases, and 12 bases lay in between. The CDR3 region is CASSLAPLLPDTQYF. In DNA form, the CDR3 reads TGCGCCAGCAGCTTGGCCCCCCTCCTTCCAGATACGCAGTATTTT.

The J gene is TRBJ2-1, the V gene TRBV27; 10 bases fit TRBD2. Germline values: CDR1 MNHEY, CDR2 SMNVEV (reference sequence). V shed 4 bases, J shed 1 base, and the junction held 4 bases outside the gene matches. CDR3 size: 16 residues. CDR3 DNA sequence: TGTGCCAGCAGTTCCCCAGCGGGAGGGTCCTACAATGAGCAGTTCTTC. This gives the protein CASSSPAGGSYNEQFF.

CDR3 nucleotides: TGTGCCAGCAGGAAGGGCAGGGGCGGCGGCCAGCCCCAGCATTTT. It codes for CASRKGRGGGQPQHF. V usage is TRBV6-5 and J usage is TRBJ1-5, with D possibly being TRBD1 (6 bases). CDR1 MNHEY and CDR2 SVGAGI come from the germline V gene. This CDR3 contains 15 residues. V lost 6 bases and J 7 bases, leaving 19 bases between the germline ends.

The chain combines TRBV7-2 with TRBJ1-5; 7 positions agree with TRBD1. There are 16 residues in the CDR3. The ends lost 3 bases at V and 0 bases at J; junction bases unmatched: 5. Germline values: CDR1 SGHTA, CDR2 FQGNSA. Written as DNA, the CDR3 is TGTGCCAGCAGCTTCGGGACAGTTTATAGCAATCAGCCCCAGCATTTT. Amino acid sequence: CASSFGTVYSNQPQHF. Looking up the rest from reference TRBV7-2 and TRBJ1-5 gives the full variable domain: GAGVSQSPSNKVTEKGKDVELRCDPISGHTALYWYRQSLGQGLEFLIYFQGNSAPDKSGLPSDRFSAERTGGSVSTLTIQRTQQEDSAVYLCASSFGTVYSNQPQHFGDGTRLSIL.

The rearrangement links TRBV27 to TRBJ2-5, with 14 bases that match TRBD2. The trim removed 5 bases at V and 4 bases at J, leaving 6 bases unmatched. The CDR3 has 16 amino acids. Per germline, CDR1 MNHEY and CDR2 SMNVEV (reference sequence). Here the CDR3 reads CASSGRLAGGGETQYF. The CDR3 nucleotides are TGTGCCAGCAGTGGAAGACTAGCGGGAGGGGGAGAGACCCAGTACTTC.

This chain uses TRBV7-9 with TRBJ2-7, with TRBD1 matching over 10 bases. V was pared by 5 bases and J by 1 base, with 8 bases of the junction left unmatched. The CDR3 consists of 16 residues. Germline V CDR1 and CDR2: SEHNR, FQNEAQ (reference sequence). CDR3 in DNA: TGTGCCAGCAGCAAGGAAACGGGACAGGGGTCCTACGAGCAGTACTTC. It yields the protein CASSKETGQGSYEQYF.